Below are 23 T cell receptor beta chains sequenced from a single sample in a study of blood T cell repertoires in COVID-19. Clones were read by immunoSEQ multiplex PCR, and TCRdb kept only the in-frame ones, dropping some. Among 150,000 to 200,000 clones listed, around 80% were seen once. What was sequenced was peripheral blood. These receptors originate from a woman older than 75 with acute or convalescent COVID-19.

CDR3 residues: CASSLEVGLADTQYF. The CDR3 DNA reads TGTGCCAGCAGTTTAGAGGTCGGACTCGCAGATACGCAGTATTTT. The chain employs TRBV27 and TRBJ2-3; possibly TRBD2 for D (5 bases). CDR1 is MNHEY and CDR2 is SMNVEV in the germline V gene (reference sequence). The CDR3 length is 15 residues. V lost 2 bases and J lost 4, with 13 bases in between.

The chain joins TRBV6-5 to TRBJ1-2, with 7 nucleotides matching TRBD1. Germline V gene sequence: CDR1 MNHEY, CDR2 SVGAGI. Unmatched junction bases numbered 7, after V lost 2 bases and J lost 4 bases. The CDR3 runs to 15 residues. CDR3 sequence reads: CASSYAPGQSYGYTF. CDR3 nucleotides: TGTGCCAGCAGTTACGCTCCGGGACAGTCCTATGGCTACACCTTC.

The chain combines TRBV7-9 with TRBJ1-2, with D unresolved. The germline V gene encodes CDR1 SEHNR and CDR2 FQNEAQ (reference sequence). Trimming pared 5 bases from V and 1 base from J, leaving 5 bases between. The CDR3 length is 12 residues. CDR3 nucleotide sequence: TGTGCCAGCAGCACAAATAACTATGGCTACACCTTC. This translates into CASSTNNYGYTF. The variable domain in full, completed from reference TRBV7-9 and TRBJ1-2, reads DTGVSQNPRHKITKRGQNVTFRCDPISEHNRLYWYRQTLGQGPEFLTYFQNEAQLEKSRLLSDRFSAERPKGSFSTLEIQRTEQGDSAMYLCASSTNNYGYTFGSGTRLTVV.

The genes are TRBV7-9 and TRBJ2-7; possibly TRBD1 for D (5 bases). Germline values: CDR1 SEHNR, CDR2 FQNEAQ (reference sequence). This CDR3 is 14 amino acids long. Between the trimmed V and J ends, which lost 1 base and 8 bases, there was a span of 15 bases. As DNA, the CDR3 is TGTGCCAGCAGCTTAGGACAGCCGAACGGGCAGCAGTACTTC. Translation: CASSLGQPNGQQYF.

The chain uses TRBV12-3 or TRBV12-4 and TRBJ1-5; D is perhaps TRBD1 (5 bases). The CDR3 is made up of 13 amino acids. V was clipped by 5 bases and J by 10 bases, with 15 bases between them. DNA for the CDR3: TGTGCCAGCAGTCACAGGAACCTAGGACCCCAGCATTTT. Translation gives CASSHRNLGPQHF.

The chain joins TRBV6-1 to TRBJ2-1; 7 bases are shared with TRBD2. J lost 2 bases, V lost 0 bases, and 1 base had no gene match. Germline values: CDR1 MNHNS, CDR2 SASEGT. CDR3 length equals 15 residues. This chain's CDR3 is CASSEAGLTYNEQFF. The CDR3 bases are TGTGCCAGCAGTGAAGCGGGACTAACCTACAATGAGCAGTTCTTC.

The chain has TRBV19 and TRBJ1-3; no definite D call. Trimming shortened V by 6 bases and J by 8 bases, and 14 bases separated the two germline ends. Germline CDR1 and CDR2: LNHDA and SQIVND (reference sequence). The CDR3 totals 13 residues. The CDR3 sequence is CASSPSRVYTIYF. The CDR3 coding sequence is TGTGCCAGTAGCCCAAGCCGCGTATACACCATATATTTT.

This chain uses TRBV2 with TRBJ2-3; 8 bases agree with TRBD2. With 8 bases clipped from V and 2 bases from J, the junction kept 9 bases outside the gene matches. The CDR3 runs 15 residues. Per the germline V gene, CDR1 is SNHLY and CDR2 is FYNNEI. As DNA, the CDR3 is TGTGCCAGCCGACCAGGGACTAGTCCCACAGATACGCAGTATTTT. It yields the protein CASRPGTSPTDTQYF. Drawing the rest from reference TRBV2 and TRBJ2-3, the complete variable domain is EPEVTQTPSHQVTQMGQEVILRCVPISNHLYFYWYRQILGQKVEFLVSFYNNEISEKSEIFDDQFSVERPDGSNFTLKIRSTKLEDSAMYFCASRPGTSPTDTQYFGPGTRLTVL.

This chain connects TRBV28 to TRBJ1-2; D gene ambiguous. The CDR3 length is 14 residues. Germline CDR1 reads MDHEN; CDR2 reads SYDVKM. V was clipped by 2 bases and J by 1 base, with 8 bases between them. In DNA form, the CDR3 reads TGTGCCAGCAGTTTAGCAACAGTTAACTATGGCTACACCTTC. It is translated as CASSLATVNYGYTF.

A single count supports this clone. This chain links TRBV11-2 with TRBJ1-2; D possibly corresponds to TRBD1 (6 bases). The CDR3 covers 15 residues. V was cut by 0 bases and J by 5 bases, with 13 bases left in between. Germline assignment: CDR1 SGHAT and CDR2 FQNNGV. CDR3 region: CASSLEGGASYGYTF. CDR3 sequence (DNA): TGTGCCAGCAGCTTAGAGGGGGGGGCATCTTATGGCTACACCTTC.

The chain couples TRBV27 to TRBJ2-3; D is possibly TRBD2 (5 bases). V lost 2 bases to trimming and J lost 5 bases, with 14 bases between them. This CDR3 region has 15 residues. Germline-derived CDR1 and CDR2 are MNHEY and SMNVEV (reference sequence). The CDR3 DNA follows: TGTGCCAGCAGTTTAGAGGGATTGGGTTTAGATACGCAGTATTTT. Amino acids: CASSLEGLGLDTQYF.

CDR3 in DNA: TGTGCCAGCAGTCGTCGACTGGGCAGCGGGGGAACCATAAGCACAGATACGCAGTATTTT. Protein sequence: CASSRRLGSGGTISTDTQYF. V and J are TRBV6-6 and TRBJ2-3; 8 bases map to TRBD2. V trimming: 5 bases; J trimming: 0 bases; junction bases outside the gene matches: 19. CDR1 and CDR2 (germline): MNHNY, SVGAGI (reference sequence). This CDR3 region has 20 residues.

The chain carries TRBV5-1 and TRBJ2-2; 10 positions agree with TRBD2. The CDR3 covers 17 residues. Trimming removed 4 bases from V and 7 bases from J; junction bases left unmatched: 13. Germline loops: CDR1 SGHRS, CDR2 YFSETQ. Here the CDR3 reads CASSPPGLAAFNGELFF. The CDR3 DNA reads TGCGCCAGCAGCCCCCCTGGACTAGCGGCGTTTAACGGGGAGCTGTTTTTT.

This clone was detected only once. The chain is built from TRBV6-5 and TRBJ2-5; tentative D call: TRBD2 (5 bases). CDR3 length equals 16 residues. CDR1 MNHEY and CDR2 SVGAGI come from the germline V gene. V was pared by 0 bases and J by 1 base, with 12 bases between. CDR3 loop: CASSYSVTTIQETQYF. CDR3 coding DNA: TGTGCCAGCAGTTACTCGGTGACTACCATCCAAGAGACCCAGTACTTC.

J is TRBJ2-6 and V is TRBV6-6; D is undetermined. V lost 6 bases, J lost 0 bases, and 12 bases lay in between. CDR3 length: 16 residues. The germline V gene has CDR1 MNHNY and CDR2 SVGAGI (reference sequence). DNA for the CDR3: TGTGCCAGCAGCCCTCTCCGCGTCTCTGGGGCCAACGTCCTGACTTTC. It encodes CASSPLRVSGANVLTF.

The rearrangement links TRBV4-1 to TRBJ2-1; 11 nucleotides agree with TRBD1. With V trimmed by 5 bases and J by 10 bases, 7 bases remained unmatched. Per germline, CDR1 MGHRA and CDR2 YSYEKL. The CDR3 loop spans 14 amino acids. The CDR3 loop reads CASSNGQGAWEQFF. CDR3 nucleotide sequence: TGCGCCAGCAGCAACGGACAGGGGGCATGGGAGCAGTTCTTC.

The chain has TRBV5-4 and TRBJ1-3; TRBD1 is a possible D gene (6 bases). Germline loops: CDR1 SGHNT, CDR2 YYREEE (reference sequence). This CDR3 comprises 17 residues. Trimming shortened V by 0 bases and J by 0 bases, and 13 bases separated the two germline ends. This CDR3 reads CASSLAPGVTSGNTIYF. The CDR3 DNA reads as TGTGCCAGCAGCTTGGCCCCAGGGGTAACCTCTGGAAACACCATATATTTT.

This clone was picked up one time. V usage is TRBV5-4 and J usage is TRBJ2-3; 16 bases are shared with TRBD2. With V trimmed by 2 bases and J by 3 bases, 6 bases remained unmatched. Germline V gives CDR1 SGHNT, CDR2 YYREEE (reference sequence). CDR3 length: 18 residues. The CDR3 coding sequence is TGTGCCAGCAGCTTCGGGACTAGCGGGGGGGCCGGGACAGATACGCAGTATTTT. This translates into CASSFGTSGGAGTDTQYF.

This chain links TRBV6-5 with TRBJ2-2; D possibly corresponds to TRBD2 (5 bases). The CDR3 runs to 13 residues. CDR1 and CDR2 from the germline V gene are MNHEY and SVGAGI. Trimming cost V 5 bases and J 5 bases, with 9 bases left between them. As DNA, the CDR3 is TGTGCCAGCAGTAGGGAGAGGACCGGGGAGCTGTTTTTT. It encodes CASSRERTGELFF.

This chain uses TRBV10-3 with TRBJ2-1; 12 bases map to TRBD2. The CDR3 is 14 amino acids. V shed 4 bases and J 7 bases; nucleotides not matched to a gene: 2. Germline CDR1 ENHRY, CDR2 SYGVKD. The CDR3 here is CAISGTSGTNEQFF. The CDR3 nucleotides read TGTGCCATCAGTGGGACTAGCGGGACTAATGAGCAGTTCTTC.

This chain links TRBV18 with TRBJ2-7, with D tentatively TRBD2 (6 bases). The CDR3 consists of 14 residues. Germline V gives CDR1 KGHSH, CDR2 LQKENI. The V and J ends lost 3 bases and 7 bases respectively, with 16 bases between them. CDR3 amino acids: CASSPPGLPMEQYF. The CDR3 region has the DNA TGTGCCAGCTCACCGCCGGGACTCCCAATGGAGCAGTACTTC.

CDR3 coding DNA: TGTGCCACCAGTGATCGGGACAAAGAATATGGCTACACCTTC. Its translation is CATSDRDKEYGYTF. V is TRBV24-1 and J is TRBJ1-2; the D gene is possibly TRBD1 (6 bases). Looked up from germline, CDR1 is KGHDR and CDR2 is SFDVKD. V was pared by 3 bases and J by 5 bases, with 12 bases between. The length of the CDR3 is 14 residues.

This clone was seen repeatedly, ten times or more. The chain joins TRBV4-1 to TRBJ1-2; D possibly corresponds to TRBD1 (6 bases). The V gene's germline CDR1 is MGHRA and CDR2 YSYEKL. The CDR3 runs to 17 residues. V was clipped by 0 bases and J by 4 bases, with 18 bases between them. CDR3 residues: CASSQEVGVRGGYGYTF. The CDR3 DNA follows: TGCGCCAGCAGCCAAGAGGTTGGGGTCAGGGGCGGCTATGGCTACACCTTC.